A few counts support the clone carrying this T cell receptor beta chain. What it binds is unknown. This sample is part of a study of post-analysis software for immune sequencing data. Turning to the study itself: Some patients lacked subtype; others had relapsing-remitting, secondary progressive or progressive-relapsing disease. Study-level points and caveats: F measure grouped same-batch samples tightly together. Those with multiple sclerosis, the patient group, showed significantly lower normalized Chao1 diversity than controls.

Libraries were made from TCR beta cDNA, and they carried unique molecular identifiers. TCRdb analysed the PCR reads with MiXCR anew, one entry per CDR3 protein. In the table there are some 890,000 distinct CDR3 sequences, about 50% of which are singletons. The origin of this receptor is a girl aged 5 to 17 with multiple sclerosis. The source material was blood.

The CDR3 here is CSVVEGRSEQYF. CDR3 DNA: TGCAGCGTTGTAGAGGGTAGGAGCGAGCAGTACTTC. The rearrangement links TRBV29-1 to TRBJ2-7, with a tentative D call TRBD2 (5 bases). The CDR3 consists of 12 residues. Germline V gene data show CDR1 as SQVTM and CDR2 as ANQGSEA. V lost 4 bases and J 6 bases, leaving 13 bases between the germline ends.